The clone carrying this T cell receptor (beta chain) was seen once. Its antigen remains unknown. The assay was immunoSEQ multiplex PCR, and TCRdb's table has in-frame clones only and misses some. Counted here are some 96,000 clones, over 75% occurring once; the ten biggest clones make up about 16%. The entry originates in a study of graft-versus-host responses after intestinal transplantation. Study-level information: Anti-thymocyte globulin induction was given to all recipients, followed by tacrolimus and steroids for around three years.

Whole-study results and caveats: Association was observed between peak circulating GvH clone levels and early post-transplant HvG declines. In recipient marrow, GvH clones were found, and some appeared first in ileum or blood. Allografts carried high graft-versus-host to host-versus-graft clonal ratios in patients having graft-donor T cell macrochimerism.

Trimming removed 4 bases at V and 4 bases at J, with 10 bases between. The germline CDR1 and CDR2 sequences are MGHRA and YSYEKL. There are 14 residues in the CDR3. The TCR comes from a human patient who received an intestinal transplant, so some T cells may come from the graft donor. The chain is built from TRBV4-1 and TRBJ2-2; possibly TRBD1 or TRBD2 for D (5 bases each). This specimen was PBMCs, taken 450 to 480 days after intestinal transplant. The CDR3 bases are TGCGCCAGCAGCCGGGGACCCGCCACCGGGGAGCTGTTTTTT. Translation: CASSRGPATGELFF.